Below are 27 T cell receptor beta chains sequenced from a single sample in a study of shared clonotypes between healthy human individuals. The table came from immunoSEQ multiplex PCR; TCRdb's copy has only in-frame clones and leaves some out. The sample shows 2.5 million or so clones, just over 90% of them seen only once. Sequencing used naive CD4+ T cells sorted from blood. The subset here: CD45RA+ positively selected. These receptors all stem from a man between 18 and 35 years old in good health.

The V and J genes are TRBV25-1 and TRBJ2-3; 8 bases fit TRBD2. Germline loops: CDR1 MGHDK, CDR2 SYGVNS. After removal of 6 bases from V and 1 base from J, the junction contained 9 bases not matched to a gene. This CDR3 is built from 16 residues. The CDR3 bases are TGTGCCAGCAGCTCTTGGGAGACTAGCGGCACAGATACGCAGTATTTT. It is translated as CASSSWETSGTDTQYF.

This clone has just a few counts. The gene calls are TRBV20-1 and TRBJ1-6, with TRBD1 as a possible D gene (5 bases). V dropped 6 bases and J dropped 15 bases, with 15 bases sitting between them. This CDR3 comprises 11 residues. Germline-derived CDR1 and CDR2 are DFQATT and SNEGSKA (reference sequence). The CDR3 sequence is CSAQDEYVLHF. The DNA for the CDR3 is TGCAGTGCACAGGACGAGTACGTCCTCCACTTT.

The chain combines TRBV11-2 with TRBJ2-3; the D gene could be TRBD1 or TRBD2 (6 bases each). V lost 2 bases to trimming and J lost 6 bases, with 12 bases between them. The CDR3 runs to 14 residues. CDR1 is SGHAT and CDR2 is FQNNGV in the germline V gene. The CDR3 protein is CASSLSPGADTQYF. The CDR3 coding sequence is TGTGCCAGCAGCTTATCACCGGGGGCGGATACGCAGTATTTT.

DNA for the CDR3: TGTGCTAGTGGGAGCGGACTAGCGGGGGGGGTTTACGAGCAGTACTTC. Protein product: CASGSGLAGGVYEQYF. The V call is TRBV12-5, the J call TRBJ2-7; 15 bases match TRBD2. V lost 6 bases to trimming and J lost 4 bases; unmatched junction nucleotides: 7. CDR3 length: 16 amino acids. Per the germline V gene, CDR1 is LGHNT and CDR2 is FRNRAP.

The gene calls are TRBV5-4 and TRBJ2-5, with 7 bases matching TRBD2. This CDR3 has 17 amino acids. CDR1 is SGHNT, CDR2 YYREEE, per germline (reference sequence). With V trimmed by 3 bases and J by 4 bases, 15 bases remained unmatched. CDR3 amino acids: CASSSRAGAPGGETQYF. DNA for the CDR3: TGTGCCAGCAGCTCGCGGGCGGGAGCTCCGGGGGGAGAGACCCAGTACTTC.

The V and J genes are TRBV10-3 and TRBJ2-7; possibly TRBD1 for D (6 bases). Germline loops: CDR1 ENHRY, CDR2 SYGVKD. V was shortened by 8 bases and J by 1 base, with 18 bases between the two germline ends. The CDR3 extends over 15 amino acids. The CDR3 loop reads CAIGPKSGQSYEQYF. The CDR3 bases are TGTGCCATCGGTCCGAAGTCCGGACAGTCCTACGAGCAGTACTTC.

J is TRBJ2-7 and V is TRBV6-5, with a weak D call TRBD1 (6 bases). Per the germline V gene, CDR1 is MNHEY and CDR2 is SVGAGI. There are 15 residues in the CDR3. Trimming cost V 6 bases and J 3 bases, with 18 bases left between them. For the CDR3, the DNA is TGTGCCAGCAGCACCACAGGGAAGACTCACTACGAGCAGTACTTC. Protein product: CASSTTGKTHYEQYF.

J is TRBJ2-3 and V is TRBV5-6; TRBD2 aligns across 7 bases. The trim removed 4 bases at V and 9 bases at J, leaving 17 bases unmatched. Germline V gene data show CDR1 as SGHDT and CDR2 as YYEEEE. CDR3 size: 16 residues. The CDR3 bases are TGTGCCAGCAGCCCCCACCTACGGGACTACCTACCCACGCAGTATTTT. Translating gives CASSPHLRDYLPTQYF.

This clone was detected only once. V usage is TRBV6-1 and J usage is TRBJ1-3; a possible D gene is TRBD1 (6 bases). Trimming removed 10 bases at V and 6 bases at J, with 13 bases between. This CDR3 is 12 amino acids long. The germline gives CDR1 MNHNS, CDR2 SASEGT. CDR3 region: CATGRGINTIYF. CDR3 DNA sequence: TGTGCCACCGGGAGGGGGATAAACACCATATATTTT.

This clone was observed a single time. The CDR3 coding sequence is TGTGCCAGCAGCCTGATGACTTGGGAAAAACTGTTTTTT. Translating it yields CASSLMTWEKLFF. The chain is built from TRBV14 and TRBJ1-4; D call uncertain. The length of the CDR3 is 13 residues. CDR1 and CDR2 from the germline V gene are SGHDN and FVKESK. V lost 4 bases and J lost 8, with 11 bases in between.

This chain joins TRBV18 and TRBJ2-7; TRBD1 matches 7 bases. Germline trimming cut 5 bases from V and 2 bases from J; bases unmatched to any gene: 6. This CDR3 spans 14 amino acids. Germline V lookup: CDR1 KGHSH, CDR2 LQKENI. The CDR3 spells CASSSQGPPYEQYF. Here the CDR3 DNA reads TGTGCCAGCTCATCACAGGGGCCGCCCTACGAGCAGTACTTC.

V usage is TRBV6-6 and J usage is TRBJ2-7; TRBD1 might be the D (5 bases). V was clipped by 5 bases and J by 6 bases, with 14 bases between them. This CDR3 has 13 residues. Germline-derived CDR1 and CDR2 are MNHNY and SVGAGI (reference sequence). The CDR3 nucleotides read TGTGCCAGCAGTCCTCAGACAGACGGCGAGCAGTACTTC. Encoded protein: CASSPQTDGEQYF.

The chain recombines TRBV7-2 with TRBJ2-1, with 8 bases aligning to TRBD2. The germline CDR1 and CDR2 sequences are SGHTA and FQGNSA. V shed 5 bases and J 10 bases; nucleotides not matched to a gene: 16. The length of the CDR3 is 16 residues. CDR3 DNA sequence: TGTGCCAGCAGCACAGCCGGGACTAGTATCGTTACGGAGCAGTTCTTC. Its translation is CASSTAGTSIVTEQFF.

This clone was seen more than once but under ten times. This chain uses TRBV10-3 with TRBJ1-6; D ambiguous. Germline CDR1 reads ENHRY; CDR2 reads SYGVKD. The CDR3 has 14 amino acids. V lost 6 bases, J lost 6 bases, and 12 bases lay in between. CDR3 sequence (DNA): TGTGCCATCAGAGCCGACGGACTTAATTCACCCCTCCACTTT. It specifies CAIRADGLNSPLHF.

The V and J genes are TRBV7-9 and TRBJ2-7; D unresolved. The germline V gene has CDR1 SEHNR and CDR2 FQNEAQ (reference sequence). The CDR3 sequence is 13 residues long. V was trimmed by 5 bases and J by 4 bases, leaving 12 bases between them. DNA of the CDR3: TGTGCCAGCAGCCCATACAGATTATACGAGCAGTACTTC. Its protein product is CASSPYRLYEQYF.

In this sample, this clone turned up once. The junction shows a germline mismatch at one end, possibly a read error. This rearrangement joins TRBV7-7 to TRBJ2-1; 7 bases are shared with TRBD1. This CDR3 contains 15 residues. Germline-derived CDR1 and CDR2 are SSHAT and FNYEAQ (reference sequence). The CDR3 nucleotides are TGTGCTAGCAGCTTAGACGGACAGGTAGGCGATGAGCAGTTCTTC. It translates to CASSLDGQVGDEQFF.

As to this clone: One end of the junction varies from germline; a read error may be responsible. V and J are TRBV9 and TRBJ2-1; D may correspond to TRBD1 or TRBD2 (5 bases each). The CDR3 is 15 residues long. From germline, CDR1 is SGDLS and CDR2 YYNGEE. CDR3 bases: TGTGCCAGCAGCATCCGGGACGAGTCCTTCAATGAGCAGTTCTTC. Amino acids: CASSIRDESFNEQFF. The whole variable domain, remainder taken from reference TRBV9 and TRBJ2-1, is DSGVTQTPKHLITATGQRVTLRCSPRSGDLSVYWYQQSLDQGLQFLIQYYNGEERAKGNILERFSAQQFPDLHSELNLSSLELGDSALYFCASSIRDESFNEQFFGPGTRLTVL.

The V gene is TRBV28, the J gene TRBJ2-5, with a weak D call TRBD2 (6 bases). The CDR3 contains 14 residues. Germline V CDR1 and CDR2: MDHEN, SYDVKM. Between the trimmed V and J ends, which lost 2 bases and 6 bases, there was a span of 13 bases. The CDR3 region is CASSLRQGGKTQYF. Written as DNA, the CDR3 is TGTGCCAGCAGTTTACGGCAGGGAGGCAAGACCCAGTACTTC.

The chain links TRBV7-2 to TRBJ2-7, with 7 bases lining up with TRBD2. Germline lookup yields CDR1 SGHTA and CDR2 FQGNSA. CDR3 length: 14 residues. V dropped 0 bases and J dropped 6; count of bases not matched to a gene: 5. The DNA of the CDR3 is TGTGCCAGCAGCTTAGCGCTAGCGGCCAGCGAGCAGTACTTC. Encoded protein: CASSLALAASEQYF.

The J gene is TRBJ2-5, the V gene TRBV5-4, with 7 positions matching TRBD2. The CDR3 is made up of 16 amino acids. Germline CDR1 is SGHNT and CDR2 is YYREEE (reference sequence). V gave up 0 bases and J gave up 3 bases; unmatched junction bases: 8. CDR3: CASSLATGGTKETQYF. In nucleotides, the CDR3 is TGTGCCAGCAGCTTGGCCACGGGAGGCACAAAAGAGACCCAGTACTTC.

On this clone itself: The sample has other DNA sequences that encode this CDR3 too. CDR3 sequence (DNA): TGTGCCAGCAGCTTGACAGGGGGAACCTACGAGCAGTACTTC. It specifies CASSLTGGTYEQYF. The chain links TRBV7-9 to TRBJ2-7, with 9 bases aligning to TRBD1. J gave up 2 bases and V 3 bases, and 2 bases lay outside the gene matches. Germline V lookup: CDR1 SEHNR, CDR2 FQNEAQ (reference sequence). This CDR3 region has 14 residues.

The J gene is TRBJ2-1, the V gene TRBV6-1; 11 bases are shared with TRBD2. The length of the CDR3 is 15 residues. Germline-derived CDR1 and CDR2 are MNHNS and SASEGT. Trimming took 7 bases from V and 8 from J; bases not matched to a gene: 10. CDR3 bases: TGTGCCAGCAATCTAGCGGGGGGCGGTGGGTATGAGCAGTTCTTC. Translating it yields CASNLAGGGGYEQFF.

The J gene is TRBJ2-1, the V gene TRBV7-2, with 16 positions matching TRBD2. Germline V lookup: CDR1 SGHTA, CDR2 FQGNSA. V shed 3 bases and J 15 bases; nucleotides not matched to a gene: 11. This CDR3 spans 16 amino acids. As DNA, the CDR3 is TGTGCCAGCAGCTTGGGGGGACTAGCGGGAGGGCCAGTTAGGTTCTTC. It translates to CASSLGGLAGGPVRFF.

The count of this clone is one. This chain joins TRBV6-1 and TRBJ2-5; either TRBD1 or TRBD2 may supply D (5 bases each). The V gene's germline CDR1 is MNHNS and CDR2 SASEGT. The length of the CDR3 is 14 residues. V was cut by 6 bases and J by 13 bases, with 24 bases left in between. DNA of the CDR3: TGTGCCAGCAGAACCTCCGGGACGCCGCAGGAACCGTACTTC. Translating it yields CASRTSGTPQEPYF.

The CDR3 region has the DNA TGTGCCAGCAGCTCAGTTCGAGACGGACTTAGGGGAAATGAGCAGTTCTTC. This encodes CASSSVRDGLRGNEQFF. This chain uses TRBV7-9 with TRBJ2-1, with D perhaps TRBD1 or TRBD2 (5 bases each). This CDR3 contains 17 residues. The V gene lost 4 bases and the J gene lost 7 bases, with 23 bases spanning the gap. Germline CDR1 reads SEHNR; CDR2 reads FQNEAQ (reference sequence).

The V and J genes are TRBV10-3 and TRBJ1-2, with TRBD1 matching 7 bases. CDR3 length: 18 residues. The ends lost 5 bases at V and 0 bases at J; junction bases unmatched: 15. Germline V gives CDR1 ENHRY, CDR2 SYGVKD. This CDR3 reads CAISQGQTGAVSNYGYTF. The DNA of the CDR3 is TGTGCCATCAGTCAGGGACAGACTGGCGCGGTCTCTAACTATGGCTACACCTTC.

In its sample, this clone was seen a few times. The V gene is TRBV6-1, the J gene TRBJ1-2; D gene uncertain. Germline CDR1 reads MNHNS; CDR2 reads SASEGT. Trimming removed 3 bases from V and 4 bases from J, with 12 bases in between. This CDR3 spans 14 amino acids. The CDR3 loop reads CASSETGVGYGYTF. The CDR3 DNA reads as TGTGCCAGCAGTGAGACTGGGGTAGGCTATGGCTACACCTTC.